The rows below give T cell receptor beta chains drawn from one sample of a study of T cell responses to AZD1222 COVID-19 vaccine. Sequenced by immunoSEQ multiplex PCR; TCRdb stores in-frame clones only, minus some. The repertoire consists of roughly 120,000 clones, with roughly 85% occurring once and the leading ten covering roughly a sixth. The sequencing here drew on peripheral blood, taken on day 0 of MenACWY control vaccination. Receptor source: an adult in good health. CDR3s include the opening cysteine and the closing phenylalanine or tryptophan. D genes are given only for firm matches. Clone size is given for some rows only: seen once, a few or many times, or a class if the clone is expanded.

TRBJ2-7,TRBD1,-,TRBV18,TGTGCCAGCTCACTCCGGACAGGGGCAACCTACGAGCAGTACTTC,CASSLRTGATYEQYF
TRBJ1-2,-,-,TRBV21-1,TGTGCCAGCAGCAAGTTACTGACCTATGGCTACACCTTC,CASSKLLTYGYTF
TRBJ1-6,-,-,TRBV19,TGTGCCAGTAGAATGTGGGATAATTCACCCCTCCACTTT,CASRMWDNSPLHF
TRBJ2-7,-,-,TRBV5-1,TGCGCCAGCAGCTGGGGCGGCGACGAGCAGTACTTC,CASSWGGDEQYF
TRBJ2-7,TRBD1,-,TRBV28,TGTGCCAGCAGTTCCCAGGACAGGGGGCGGTACGAGCAGTACTTC,CASSSQDRGRYEQYF
TRBJ1-6,TRBD1,-,TRBV5-4,TGTGCCAGCAGCTTGGGACAGGGGAATTCACCCCTCCACTTT,CASSLGQGNSPLHF
TRBJ2-7,TRBD2,-,TRBV7-2,TGTGCCAGCAGCCCCGCGTTAGCGGGAGCCTACGAGCAGTACTTC,CASSPALAGAYEQYF
TRBJ2-7,-,-,TRBV5-1,TGCGCCAGCAGCGGAGGTCTCGAGCAGTACTTC,CASSGGLEQYF
TRBJ1-1,-,-,TRBV18,TGTGCCAGCTCACCACGGACAGAAATAGGGACTGAAGCTTTCTTT,CASSPRTEIGTEAFF
TRBJ2-1,TRBD2,-,TRBV19,TGTGCCAGTAGTACCGGGGGGAACTCCTACAATGAGCAGTTCTTC,CASSTGGNSYNEQFF
TRBJ1-2,TRBD1,-,TRBV6-2/TRBV6-3,TGTGCCAGCAGTTACAGTGATGGACAGGGGTCTAACTATGGCTACACCTTC,CASSYSDGQGSNYGYTF
TRBJ1-3,-,-,TRBV5-6,TGTGCCAGCAGCTTGGCCAACGGAAACACCATATATTTT,CASSLANGNTIYF
TRBJ2-5,-,once,TRBV6-5,TGTGCCAGCAGCCGTCCGACGCAAGAGACCCAGTACTTC,CASSRPTQETQYF
TRBJ2-1,-,-,TRBV10-1,TGCGCCAGCAGTGAAAGCCTTGGGCGGGCTAGCTCCTACAATGAGCAGTTCTTC,CASSESLGRASSYNEQFF
TRBJ2-6,TRBD1,-,TRBV4-2,TGTGCCAGCAGCTTAAGGACAGGGGACGTCCTGACTTTC,CASSLRTGDVLTF
TRBJ1-1,-,-,TRBV28,TGTGCCAGCAGACCCCTACAGGGCCCAGCTTTCTTT,CASRPLQGPAFF
TRBJ1-6,TRBD1,-,TRBV14,TGTGCCAGCAGCAGTCGACAGGGGAGGAATTCACCCCTCCACTTT,CASSSRQGRNSPLHF
TRBJ2-7,TRBD2,-,TRBV18,TGTGCCAGCTCACCAGGCCTAGCGGGAGTTCCAGGGAGGGAGCAGTACTTC,CASSPGLAGVPGREQYF
TRBJ1-2,TRBD1,-,TRBV19,TGTGCCAGTAAGCAACAGAAAGTTGTGGGGACAGGGGACTATGGCTACACCTTC,CASKQQKVVGTGDYGYTF
TRBJ1-2,-,-,TRBV6-5,TGTGCCAGCAGTTACTCCAGAGACTATGGCTACACCTTC,CASSYSRDYGYTF
TRBJ2-7,TRBD1,once,TRBV5-6,TGTGCCAGCACCCGGACAGGGTTCACTCTTAACGAGCAGTACTTC,CASTRTGFTLNEQYF
TRBJ2-2,TRBD2,-,TRBV18,TGTGCCAGCTCACCACCTAGCGGGAGGGCGGCCACCGGGGAGCTGTTTTTT,CASSPPSGRAATGELFF
TRBJ2-1,-,-,TRBV5-1,TGCGCCAGCAGCCCCTTCGCGAATGAGCAGTTCTTC,CASSPFANEQFF
TRBJ2-7,TRBD2,-,TRBV5-1,TGCGCCAGCAGCTTGAGATCGGGACTAGCGGGAGGGTCCTACGAGCAGTACTTC,CASSLRSGLAGGSYEQYF
TRBJ1-3,-,-,TRBV5-1,TGCGCCAGCAGCCACACCCCGCAGTCAAGCTCTGGAAACACCATATATTTT,CASSHTPQSSSGNTIYF
TRBJ2-2,-,-,TRBV15,TGTGCCACGGGAGTAATGGCTTACACCGGGGAGCTGTTTTTT,CATGVMAYTGELFF
TRBJ1-1,-,few,TRBV13,TGTGCCAGCAGCTTATTAGGGGCGAACACTGAAGCTTTCTTT,CASSLLGANTEAFF
TRBJ2-1,-,-,TRBV28,TGTGCCAGCAGTTCTGCCGGGTGGCCCTACAATGAGCAGTTCTTC,CASSSAGWPYNEQFF
TRBJ2-6,-,-,TRBV7-9,TGTGCCAGCAGCTTTGGCAACCCTGGGGCCAACGTCCTGACTTTC,CASSFGNPGANVLTF
TRBJ1-1,-,-,TRBV6-1,TGTGCCAGCAGTGAAGGGCAGAAGTTGGGCTTT,CASSEGQKLGF
TRBJ1-1,TRBD1,-,TRBV19,TGTGCCAGTAGAATCATGGGAGGGGGCAATGCTTTCTTT,CASRIMGGGNAFF
TRBJ1-2,-,few,TRBV2,TGTGCCAGCACAGCCTATGGCTACACCTTC,CASTAYGYTF
TRBJ1-1,-,-,TRBV7-3,TGTGCCAGCAGCTTTAGGGGCGGAAACACTGAAGCTTTCTTT,CASSFRGGNTEAFF
TRBJ2-7,TRBD1,once,TRBV5-8,TGTGCCAGCAGCCCCGGACAGGTCCCAACCTACGAGCAGTACTTC,CASSPGQVPTYEQYF
TRBJ2-7,-,-,TRBV18,TGTGCCAGCTCACCAAACGCGTACGAGCAGTACTTC,CASSPNAYEQYF
TRBJ1-2,-,-,TRBV28,TGTGCCAGCAGTACTACGAACTATGGCTACACCTTC,CASSTTNYGYTF
TRBJ1-5,-,-,TRBV30,TGTGCCTGGAGTGTAATACGGGAACGTCAGCCCCAGCATTTT,CAWSVIRERQPQHF
TRBJ2-1,TRBD1,-,TRBV9,TGTGCCAGCAGCGCCCTGGGACAGCCTAGCCACGAGCAGTTCTTC,CASSALGQPSHEQFF
TRBJ1-1,-,-,TRBV9,TGTGCCAGCAGCGCCCTCTCCATGAGCACTGAAGCTTTCTTT,CASSALSMSTEAFF
TRBJ1-2,-,-,TRBV25-1,TGTGCCAGCAGGCGGGACGGAGCTTATGGCTACACCTTC,CASRRDGAYGYTF
TRBJ2-7,TRBD2,-,TRBV29-1,TGCAGCGTTCGGGGACTAGCGGGAGAACTCGAGCAGTACTTC,CSVRGLAGELEQYF
TRBJ2-7,TRBD1,-,TRBV6-5,TGTGCCAGCAAAGGGTGGGGACAGGACCCCTACGAGCAGTACTTC,CASKGWGQDPYEQYF